The 7 T cell receptor beta chains below were found in one sample sequenced in a study of CD8 T cells in Susac syndrome (dated by TCRdb to between 2018 and 2021). The library was obtained by the immunoSEQ multiplex PCR assay. RNA was extracted with the RNeasy kit and 0.5 to 1 ug was reverse transcribed using random hexamers. TCRdb reanalyzed the raw reads on its own, using fastp at Q25 for trimming and MiXCR for clone calling, and kept in-frame beta chains. For every CDR3 protein sequence, its rows merge into one entry that carries the most common genes and DNA. The sample records about 120,000 distinct CDR3 sequences, 92% of which are singletons. The ten top clones hold 0.12% of the sample. Sequencing was performed on CD8+ T cells from PBMCs. These receptor sequences come from a human donor in good health.

J is TRBJ2-7 and V is TRBV20-1; perhaps TRBD2 as D (7 bases). V lost 6 bases to trimming and J lost 1 base, with 19 bases between them. Per the germline V gene, CDR1 is DFQATT and CDR2 is SNEGSKA (reference sequence). This CDR3 is 15 amino acids long. The CDR3 loop reads CSAVRRGGASYEQYF. CDR3 nucleotide sequence: TGCAGTGCCGTCCGAAGGGGGGGGGCATCCTACGAGCAGTACTTC.

This clonotype came up once. The V call is TRBV19, the J call TRBJ2-7, with unresolved D. Trimming took off 7 bases at V and 0 bases at J, with 10 bases between the two ends. Germline V gene lookup returns CDR1 LNHDA and CDR2 SQIVND (reference sequence). This CDR3 is built from 13 residues. The CDR3 DNA sequence: TGTGCCAGTAACATGACCTACTCCTACGAGCAGTACTTC. Amino acid sequence: CASNMTYSYEQYF.

The chain uses TRBV7-8 and TRBJ2-7, with D possibly being TRBD2 (5 bases). Trimming left V 1 base short and J 5 bases short, with 12 bases between. Germline-derived CDR1 and CDR2 are SGHVS and FQNEAQ. The CDR3 totals 14 residues. CDR3: CASSLGASRDEQYF. The CDR3 DNA follows: TGTGCCAGCAGCTTAGGGGCTAGCCGGGACGAGCAGTACTTC.

The V call is TRBV4-3, the J call TRBJ1-3, with a tentative D call TRBD1 (5 bases). The CDR3 is 15 residues long. V was trimmed by 0 bases and J by 14 bases, leaving 20 bases between them. In germline, CDR1 is LGHNA, CDR2 YSLEER. The CDR3 coding sequence is TGCGCCAGCAGCCAAGATCGGGTGGGGCTGCTAGCCCTATATTTT. It codes for CASSQDRVGLLALYF.

The V call is TRBV3-1, the J call TRBJ2-1; unclear D gene. V was cut by 4 bases and J by 4 bases, with 11 bases left in between. Germline V CDR1 and CDR2: LGHDT, YNNKEL (reference sequence). The CDR3 is made up of 14 amino acids. The DNA of the CDR3 is TGTGCCAGCAGCCCTACGGGTAAATACAATGAGCAGTTCTTC. Translated: CASSPTGKYNEQFF.

V usage is TRBV2 and J usage is TRBJ2-1; D tentatively fits TRBD1 or TRBD2 (5 bases each). Between the trimmed V and J ends, which lost 11 bases and 10 bases, there was a span of 18 bases. This CDR3 spans 12 amino acids. Germline V gene sequence: CDR1 SNHLY, CDR2 FYNNEI. The CDR3 spells CAVLAGANEQFF. For the CDR3, the DNA is TGTGCCGTTCTAGCCGGGGCTAACGAGCAGTTCTTC.

V usage is TRBV7-6 and J usage is TRBJ2-7; no reliable D call. The CDR3 extends over 13 amino acids. CDR1 is SGHVS and CDR2 is FNYEAQ in the germline V gene. Trimming cost V 4 bases and J 6 bases, with 13 bases left between them. CDR3 DNA sequence: TGTGCCAGCAGCTCCTCGTCCGGGTCCGAGCAGTACTTC. Its protein is CASSSSSGSEQYF.